This note documents a single T cell receptor beta chain sequence. Only in-frame clones appear in the TCRdb table, and some are missing; sequencing was by immunoSEQ multiplex PCR. The top ten clones hold 5.5% to 7.5% of a sample with approximately 350,000 clones, about 90% of them seen once. Seattle patient enrollment occurred during active infection, with longitudinal follow-up thereafter. The germline CDR1 and CDR2 sequences are PRHDT and FYEKMQ (reference sequence). V was trimmed by 0 bases and J by 9 bases, leaving 15 bases between them. This CDR3 region has 15 residues. The sample is drawn from a study of blood T cell repertoires in COVID-19. Overall study context: Samples came from the United States, Italy and Spain, spanning acute and convalescent COVID-19. PBMCs, B-cell-depleted T cells, or T cells were the source of the cDNA or gDNA that made up the material.

The clonotype was recovered from a woman aged 70-85 years with COVID-19, enrolled during active disease. The chain employs TRBV13 and TRBJ1-5; no reliable D call. The sample was peripheral blood. This CDR3 reads CASSLGPSGQWPQHF. CDR3 coding DNA: TGTGCCAGCAGCTTAGGCCCATCAGGTCAGTGGCCCCAGCATTTT.